This T cell receptor (beta chain) was sequenced during a study of response to subunit inactivated influenza vaccine. Whole-study findings and limits: New T cells are recruited in small numbers by each seasonal influenza vaccination, according to the authors' suggestion.

This clonotype came up many times. The antigen remains undetermined. TCRdb reprocessed the RT-PCR reads with MiXCR, giving one entry per CDR3 protein. The sample includes 530,000 or so distinct CDR3 sequences, about 15% of them seen just once. Trimming left V 3 bases short and J 2 bases short, with 15 bases between. The CDR3 has 16 residues. Per the germline V gene, CDR1 is SGHDN and CDR2 is FVKESK. This specimen was PBMCs from blood, taken about 11 days after vaccination. The TCR sequence derives from a man aged 45 to 65 who received an inactivated influenza vaccine. V gene TRBV14 combines with J gene TRBJ2-3; the D is unclear. The CDR3 bases are TGTGCCAGCAGCCAGCCCGGGCTTCGGACCACAGATACGCAGTATTTT. Its translation: CASSQPGLRTTDTQYF.